This TCR beta chain was found in a study of T cells in Graves' hyperthyroidism and ophthalmopathy. About the study: Prior to any treatment, at the point of initial diagnosis, peripheral blood was collected. Study results and limitations: A 13 V-J model separated ophthalmopathy from stable hyperthyroidism.

Germline V lookup: CDR1 MDHEN, CDR2 SYDVKM. The CDR3 is 15 residues long. V was clipped by 4 bases and J by 0 bases, with 10 bases between them. In the ophthalmopathy cohort, Clinical Activity Score was at least 3, NOSPECS grade at least 4, and duration under 3 months. PBMCs were derived from 10 ml fresh peripheral blood. RNA transcripts were the template for amplifying TCR beta CDR3 regions. Primed by the HTBI set, a first-round RT-PCR was run on the TCR CDR3. MiXCR was run by TCRdb on the multiplex PCR reads, yielding one entry per CDR3 protein. The profile shows approximately 690,000 distinct CDR3 sequences, less than 25% of them singletons. Ten or more counts support this clonotype. Its antigen remains unidentified.

The sequenced sample consisted of blood. The rearrangement joins TRBV28 to TRBJ2-1; D is unresolved. The origin of this receptor is a man in his thirties or forties with Graves' ophthalmopathy. In nucleotides, the CDR3 is TGTGCCAGCAGTTATCGACGGCTCTCCTACAATGAGCAGTTCTTC. Protein sequence: CASSYRRLSYNEQFF.